This passage covers 8 T cell receptor beta chains from one sample sequenced in a study of cytomegalovirus exposure and HLA in healthy donors. With 60 Vbeta and 13 Jbeta primers, the PCR was carried out. The assay was immunoSEQ multiplex PCR, and TCRdb's table has in-frame clones only and misses some. The repertoire holds approximately 110,000 clones, with approximately 70% as singletons. The sample taken for sequencing was PBMCs. Every receptor here comes from a man aged 55 to 70 in good health and CMV-seropositive.

This clone was counted only a few times. The V call is TRBV30, the J call TRBJ1-3; unclear D gene. From germline, CDR1 is GTSNPN and CDR2 SVGIG (reference sequence). Trimming shortened V by 7 bases and J by 4 bases, and 11 bases separated the two germline ends. The CDR3 runs 12 residues. CDR3 bases: TGTGCCTTACGGACTGACGGAAACACCATATATTTT. Its protein product is CALRTDGNTIYF.

The chain has TRBV6-6 and TRBJ2-5, with 7 bases fitting TRBD1. Germline CDR1 and CDR2: MNHNY and SVGAGI (reference sequence). CDR3 length: 12 residues. The V and J ends lost 6 bases and 9 bases, in that order; junction bases with no gene match: 7. The CDR3 DNA follows: TGTGCCAGCAGCCCAACACAGGGGCCCCAGTACTTC. Its protein product is CASSPTQGPQYF.

The chain is built from TRBV29-1 and TRBJ2-5, with 14 nucleotides matching TRBD2. This CDR3 spans 15 amino acids. CDR1 SQVTM and CDR2 ANQGSEA come from the germline V gene. V was pared by 7 bases and J by 0 bases, with 4 bases of the junction left unmatched. In DNA, the CDR3 is TGCAGCGCGACTAGCGGGGGGGCAAACCAAGAGACCCAGTACTTC. This gives the protein CSATSGGANQETQYF.

The chain couples TRBV27 to TRBJ2-1; D unresolved. In germline, CDR1 is MNHEY, CDR2 SMNVEV (reference sequence). The CDR3 is 12 amino acids. V lost 8 bases to trimming and J lost 4 bases, with 9 bases between them. CDR3 amino acids: CASSSEYNEQFF. The CDR3 DNA reads TGTGCCAGCTCGTCAGAATACAATGAGCAGTTCTTC.

The chain employs TRBV28 and TRBJ2-7; 12 nucleotides match TRBD2. The CDR3 extends over 15 amino acids. Germline lookup yields CDR1 MDHEN and CDR2 SYDVKM. The trim removed 5 bases at V and 2 bases at J, leaving 4 bases unmatched. CDR3 residues: CASSRTSGGTYEQYF. The CDR3 bases are TGTGCCAGCAGTCGCACTAGCGGGGGGACCTACGAGCAGTACTTC. The entire variable domain, with the rest obtained from reference TRBV28 and TRBJ2-7, is as follows: DVKVTQSSRYLVKRTGEKVFLECVQDMDHENMFWYRQDPGLGLRLIYFSYDVKMKEKGDIPEGYSVSREKKERFSLILESASTNQTSMYLCASSRTSGGTYEQYFGPGTRLTVT.

The rearrangement uses TRBV5-6 and TRBJ2-1, with TRBD1 identical over 8 bases. Trimming cost V 5 bases and J 5 bases; bases outside gene matches: 12. The CDR3 runs 16 residues. The germline V gene encodes CDR1 SGHDT and CDR2 YYEEEE. In DNA form, the CDR3 reads TGTGCCAGCAGTCCTACCGGGACAGGTGACCACAATGAGCAGTTCTTC. It is translated as CASSPTGTGDHNEQFF.

This sequence joins TRBV6-5 and TRBJ2-5; TRBD2 aligns across 10 bases. This CDR3 is 14 amino acids long. Germline values: CDR1 MNHEY, CDR2 SVGAGI. Trimming cost V 5 bases and J 7 bases; bases outside gene matches: 7. CDR3 protein: CASSGAGGIGTQYF. DNA of the CDR3: TGTGCCAGCAGTGGAGCGGGGGGGATAGGGACCCAGTACTTC.

V gene TRBV21-1 combines with J gene TRBJ1-1; the table's D call of TRBD1 was not tested on the DNA. TRBV21-1 is reported as a pseudogene. The CDR3 has 19 residues. CDR3 region: CASSKGGRTGDIMNTEAFF. Written as DNA, the CDR3 is TGTGCCAGCAGCAAAGGGGGTCGGACAGGAGACATCATGAACACTGAAGCTTTCTTT.